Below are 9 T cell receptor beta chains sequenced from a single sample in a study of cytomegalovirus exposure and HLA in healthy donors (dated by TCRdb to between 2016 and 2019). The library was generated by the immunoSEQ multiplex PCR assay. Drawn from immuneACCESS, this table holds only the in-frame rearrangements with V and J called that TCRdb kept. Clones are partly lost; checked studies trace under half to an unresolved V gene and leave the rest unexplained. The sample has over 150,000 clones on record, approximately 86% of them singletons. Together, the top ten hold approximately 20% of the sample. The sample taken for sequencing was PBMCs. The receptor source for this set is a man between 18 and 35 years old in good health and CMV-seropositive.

For the CDR3, the DNA is TGTGCCAGCAGTTACTCTGAGCGGGGGGCTTACAATGAGCAGTTCTTC. Translated, it gives CASSYSERGAYNEQFF. V and J are TRBV6-5 and TRBJ2-1, with TRBD2 matching 9 bases. Germline V gene data show CDR1 as MNHEY and CDR2 as SVGAGI. This CDR3 has 16 residues. Germline trimming cut 0 bases from V and 4 bases from J; bases unmatched to any gene: 4.

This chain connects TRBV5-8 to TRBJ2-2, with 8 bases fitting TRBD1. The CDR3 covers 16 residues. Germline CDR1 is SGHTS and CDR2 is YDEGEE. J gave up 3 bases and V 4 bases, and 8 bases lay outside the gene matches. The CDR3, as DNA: TGTGCCAGCAGCCGCGACTCGACAGGGGACACCGGGGAGCTGTTTTTT. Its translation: CASSRDSTGDTGELFF.

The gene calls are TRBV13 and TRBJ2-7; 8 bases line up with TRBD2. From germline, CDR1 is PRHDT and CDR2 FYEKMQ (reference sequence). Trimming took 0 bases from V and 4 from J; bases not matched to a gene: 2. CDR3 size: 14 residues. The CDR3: CASSLGLAGYEQYF. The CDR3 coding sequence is TGTGCCAGCAGCTTAGGGCTAGCGGGTTACGAGCAGTACTTC.

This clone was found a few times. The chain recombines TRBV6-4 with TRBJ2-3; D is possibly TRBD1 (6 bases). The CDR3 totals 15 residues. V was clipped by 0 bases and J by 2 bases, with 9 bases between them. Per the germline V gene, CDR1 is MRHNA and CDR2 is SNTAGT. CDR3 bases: TGTGCCAGCAGTGACTCGGCAGGGGCCACAGATACGCAGTATTTT. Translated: CASSDSAGATDTQYF.

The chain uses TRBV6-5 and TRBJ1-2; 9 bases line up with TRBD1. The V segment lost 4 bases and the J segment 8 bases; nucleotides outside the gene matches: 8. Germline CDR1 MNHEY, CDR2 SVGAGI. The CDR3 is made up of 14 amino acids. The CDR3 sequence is CASSSSNRGQGYTF. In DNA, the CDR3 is TGTGCCAGCAGTTCCTCAAACAGGGGGCAAGGCTACACCTTC.

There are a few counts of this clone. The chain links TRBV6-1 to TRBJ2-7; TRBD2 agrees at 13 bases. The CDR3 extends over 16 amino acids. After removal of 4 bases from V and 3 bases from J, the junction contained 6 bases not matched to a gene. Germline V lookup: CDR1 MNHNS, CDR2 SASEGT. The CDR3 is CASSGGLAGDYYEQYF. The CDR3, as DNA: TGTGCCAGCAGTGGAGGACTAGCGGGGGATTACTACGAGCAGTACTTC.

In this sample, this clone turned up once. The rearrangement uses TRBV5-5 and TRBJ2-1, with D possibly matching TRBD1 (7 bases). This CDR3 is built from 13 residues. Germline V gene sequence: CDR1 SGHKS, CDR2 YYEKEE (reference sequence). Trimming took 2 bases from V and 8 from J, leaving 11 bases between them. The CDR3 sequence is CASSLGGGDEQFF. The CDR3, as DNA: TGTGCCAGCAGCTTAGGAGGGGGCGATGAGCAGTTCTTC.

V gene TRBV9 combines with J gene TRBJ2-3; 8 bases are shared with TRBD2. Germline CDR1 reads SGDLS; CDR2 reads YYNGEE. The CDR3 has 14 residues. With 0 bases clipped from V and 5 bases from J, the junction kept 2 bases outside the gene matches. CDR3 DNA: TGTGCCAGCAGCGTAGTGCTAGCGGGAGATACGCAGTATTTT. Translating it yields CASSVVLAGDTQYF.

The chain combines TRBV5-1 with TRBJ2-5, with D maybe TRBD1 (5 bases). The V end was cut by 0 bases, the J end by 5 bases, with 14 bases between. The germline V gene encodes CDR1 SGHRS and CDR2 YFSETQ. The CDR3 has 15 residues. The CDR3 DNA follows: TGCGCCAGCAGCTTGGCCGCAGGGTTTGAGGAGACCCAGTACTTC. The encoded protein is CASSLAAGFEETQYF. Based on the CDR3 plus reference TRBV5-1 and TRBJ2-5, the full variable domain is KAGVTQTPRYLIKTRGQQVTLSCSPISGHRSVSWYQQTPGQGLQFLFEYFSETQRNKGNFPGRFSGRQFSNSRSEMNVSTLELGDSALYLCASSLAAGFEETQYFGPGTRLLVL.